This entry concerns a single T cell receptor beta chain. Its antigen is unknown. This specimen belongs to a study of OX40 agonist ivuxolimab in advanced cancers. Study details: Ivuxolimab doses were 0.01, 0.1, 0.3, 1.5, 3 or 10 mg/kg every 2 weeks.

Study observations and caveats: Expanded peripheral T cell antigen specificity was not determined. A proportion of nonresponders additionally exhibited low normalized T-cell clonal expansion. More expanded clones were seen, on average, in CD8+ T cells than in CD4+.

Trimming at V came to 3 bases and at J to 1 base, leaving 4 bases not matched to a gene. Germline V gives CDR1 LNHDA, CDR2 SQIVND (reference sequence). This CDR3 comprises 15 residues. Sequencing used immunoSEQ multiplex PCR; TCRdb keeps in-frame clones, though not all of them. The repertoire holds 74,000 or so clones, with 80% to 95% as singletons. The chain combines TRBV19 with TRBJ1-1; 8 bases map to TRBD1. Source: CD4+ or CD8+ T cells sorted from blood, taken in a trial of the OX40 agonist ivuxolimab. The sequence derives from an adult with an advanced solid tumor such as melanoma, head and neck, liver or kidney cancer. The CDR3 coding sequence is TGTGCCAGTAGTATTCAGGGGGCTGCGAACACTGAAGCTTTCTTT. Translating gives CASSIQGAANTEAFF. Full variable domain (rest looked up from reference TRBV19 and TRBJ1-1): DGGITQSPKYLFRKEGQNVTLSCEQNLNHDAMYWYRQDPGQGLRLIYYSQIVNDFQKGDIAEGYSVSREKKESFPLTVTSAQKNPTAFYLCASSIQGAANTEAFFGQGTRLTVV.